In this sample, the clone carrying this TCR beta chain turned up many times. CDR1 is GTSNPN and CDR2 is SVGIG in the germline V gene (reference sequence). The CDR3 totals 13 residues. V lost 1 base, J lost 6 bases, and 3 bases stayed unmatched. In TCRdb, the 5' RACE reads were re-called with MiXCR into one record per CDR3 protein. Of approximately 89,000 distinct CDR3 sequences in the sample, around an eighth were seen once. The sample comes from a study of early T cells in non-severe SARS-CoV-2 infection. The clonotype comes from an adult who was a healthcare worker with PCR-confirmed SARS-CoV-2 infection or an uninfected control (not recorded which). The chain couples TRBV30 to TRBJ2-1, with 7 positions matching TRBD1. Sequencing used whole blood. CDR3 region: CAWSEGAGNEQFF. The CDR3 bases are TGTGCCTGGAGTGAGGGGGCCGGCAATGAGCAGTTCTTC.